The source of this T cell receptor (beta chain) is a study of regulatory T cells in long-lasting Graves disease. Time point indicated: newly diagnosed GD, antithyroid drugs for less than 3 months. RNA from PBMCs was the source of the TCR library. Researchers made TCR beta libraries by using iRepertoire HTBI primers and running Arm-PCR on CDR3 regions. TCRdb re-called the multiplex PCR reads through MiXCR, storing one row per CDR3 protein. The sample lists more than 300,000 distinct CDR3 sequences; 15% to 20% were seen once. The table lists this clonotype with many counts. These data are also associated with another study on T cells in Graves' hyperthyroidism and ophthalmopathy.

This receptor was identified in a woman younger than 35 with Graves disease. This material consisted of peripheral blood mononuclear cells (PBMCs), taken at new diagnosis, from a patient treated with antithyroid drugs.

DNA of the CDR3: TGTGCCAGCAGCGACAGGGGATCTTATACCGGGGAGCTGTTTTTT. Translation gives CASSDRGSYTGELFF. V is TRBV2 and J is TRBJ2-2, with TRBD1 identical over 8 bases. CDR3 length equals 15 residues. The germline gives CDR1 SNHLY, CDR2 FYNNEI. After removal of 6 bases from V and 5 bases from J, the junction contained 8 bases not matched to a gene.